This TCR beta chain was recorded in a study of CD8+ T cells in alopecia areata. Whole-study findings and limits: Higher clonality and more expanded CD8+ clones appeared in lesional than normal scalp.

Germline V CDR1 and CDR2: LNHDA, SQIVND (reference sequence). This CDR3 contains 16 residues. The V segment lost 2 bases and the J segment 0 bases; nucleotides outside the gene matches: 6. Lesional scalp punch biopsies and peripheral blood came from alopecia areata patients. On this clone: Its antigen is not known.

Reverse transcription of extracted RNA yielded cDNA, which provided the sequencing template. Libraries were prepared by immunoSEQ multiplex PCR; TCRdb keeps only in-frame clonotypes and omits some of them. The data show roughly 130,000 clones, about 57% seen once. This chain links TRBV19 with TRBJ2-7; 8 positions agree with TRBD1. This specimen was CD4+ T cells sorted from blood, taken at week 0. The sequence derives from a human donor with alopecia areata. CDR3 sequence reads: CASSITPTGDSYEQYF. DNA for the CDR3: TGTGCCAGTAGTATAACCCCGACAGGGGACTCCTACGAGCAGTACTTC.